This T cell receptor (beta chain) comes out of a study of CD8 T cells in ankylosing spondylitis. Study findings and constraints: Reactive arthritis synovial fluid and blood were previously reported to contain some motif variants.

The ends were cut back, 5 bases at V and 9 bases at J, with 17 bases in the middle. The CDR3 totals 14 residues. Germline assignment: CDR1 DFQATT and CDR2 SNEGSKA (reference sequence). This clonotype was picked up a small number of times. Its antigen is undetermined. Each CDR3 protein is one row after TCRdb ran MiXCR on the 5' RACE reads. The profile shows about 360,000 distinct CDR3 sequences, more than 20% of them singletons. Sequencing was performed on blood, either unsorted or a sorted T cell fraction (not recorded which). This chain links TRBV20-1 with TRBJ1-6; weak D call: TRBD1 (6 bases). This TCR derives from a male donor with ankylosing spondylitis or in good health (not recorded which). The CDR3 sequence is CSADRTDQSSPLHF. In DNA, the CDR3 is TGCAGTGCTGACCGGACAGACCAGTCTTCACCCCTCCACTTT.